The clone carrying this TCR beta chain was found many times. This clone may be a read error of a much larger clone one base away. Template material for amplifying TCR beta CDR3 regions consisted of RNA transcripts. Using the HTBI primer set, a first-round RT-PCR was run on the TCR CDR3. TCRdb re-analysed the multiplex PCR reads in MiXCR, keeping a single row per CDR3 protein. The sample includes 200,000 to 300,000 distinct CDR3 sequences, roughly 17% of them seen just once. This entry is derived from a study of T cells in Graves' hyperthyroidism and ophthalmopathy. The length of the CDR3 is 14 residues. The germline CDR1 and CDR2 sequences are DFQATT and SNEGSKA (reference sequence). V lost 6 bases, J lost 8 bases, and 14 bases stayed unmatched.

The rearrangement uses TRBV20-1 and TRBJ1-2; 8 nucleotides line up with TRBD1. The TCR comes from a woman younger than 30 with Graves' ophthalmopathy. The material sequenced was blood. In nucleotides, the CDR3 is TGCAGTGCGCTAACGACAGGGGATTTGGGAGGCTACACCTTC. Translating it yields CSALTTGDLGGYTF.